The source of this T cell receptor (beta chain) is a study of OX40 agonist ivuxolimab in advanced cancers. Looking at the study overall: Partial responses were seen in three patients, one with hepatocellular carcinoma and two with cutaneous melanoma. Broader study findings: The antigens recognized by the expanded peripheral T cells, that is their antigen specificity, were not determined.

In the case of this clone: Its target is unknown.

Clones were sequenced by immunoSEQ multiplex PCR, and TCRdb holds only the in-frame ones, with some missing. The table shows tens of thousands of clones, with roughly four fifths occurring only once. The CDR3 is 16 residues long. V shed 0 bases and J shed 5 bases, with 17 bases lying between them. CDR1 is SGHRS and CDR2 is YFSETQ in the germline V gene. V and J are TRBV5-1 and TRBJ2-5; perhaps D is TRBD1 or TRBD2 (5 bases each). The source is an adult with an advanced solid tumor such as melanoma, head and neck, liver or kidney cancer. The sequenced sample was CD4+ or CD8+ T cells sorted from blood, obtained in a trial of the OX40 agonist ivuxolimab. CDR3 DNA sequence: TGCGCCAGCAGCTTGGCCGGGACCCCCAGGCAGGAGACCCAGTACTTC. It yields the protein CASSLAGTPRQETQYF. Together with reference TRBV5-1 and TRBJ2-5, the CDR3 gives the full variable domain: KAGVTQTPRYLIKTRGQQVTLSCSPISGHRSVSWYQQTPGQGLQFLFEYFSETQRNKGNFPGRFSGRQFSNSRSEMNVSTLELGDSALYLCASSLAGTPRQETQYFGPGTRLLVL.